This T cell receptor (beta chain) originates from a study of radiotherapy plus CTLA-4 blockade in lung cancer. Trimming pared 1 base from V and 0 bases from J, leaving 4 bases between. The CDR3 loop spans 13 amino acids. Looked up from germline, CDR1 is SGHDT and CDR2 is YYEEEE. This clone was observed once. Assay: immunoSEQ multiplex PCR; the TCRdb copy retains only in-frame clones and omits some. The data show 90,000 or so clones, approximately 86% seen once. This clonotype was obtained from a human donor with non-small cell lung cancer who had a partial response to radiotherapy plus ipilimumab. The V gene is TRBV5-6, the J gene TRBJ2-5; no reliable D call. Sample: peripheral blood, taken from a patient treated with radiotherapy plus ipilimumab. CDR3 coding DNA: TGTGCCAGCAGCTTGACAGACCAAGAGACCCAGTACTTC. Translated: CASSLTDQETQYF. Complete variable domain (other parts from reference TRBV5-6 and TRBJ2-5): DAGVTQSPTHLIKTRGQQVTLRCSPKSGHDTVSWYQQALGQGPQFIFQYYEEEERQRGNFPDRFSGHQFPNYSSELNVNALLLGDSALYLCASSLTDQETQYFGPGTRLLVL.